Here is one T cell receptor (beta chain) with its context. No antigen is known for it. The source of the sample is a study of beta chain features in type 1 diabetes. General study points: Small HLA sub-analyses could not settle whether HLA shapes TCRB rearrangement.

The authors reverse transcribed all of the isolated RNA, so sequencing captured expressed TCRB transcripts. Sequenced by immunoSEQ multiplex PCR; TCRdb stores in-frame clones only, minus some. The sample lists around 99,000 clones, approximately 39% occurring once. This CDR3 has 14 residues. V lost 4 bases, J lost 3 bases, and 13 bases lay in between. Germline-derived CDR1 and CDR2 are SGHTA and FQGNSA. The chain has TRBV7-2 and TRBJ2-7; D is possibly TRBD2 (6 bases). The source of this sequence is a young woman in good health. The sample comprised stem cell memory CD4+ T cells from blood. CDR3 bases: TGTGCCAGCAGCTGGGGGGTAGCGTTCTACGAGCAGTACTTC. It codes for CASSWGVAFYEQYF.